Listed below are T cell receptor beta chains from one sample, sequenced in a study of T cell repertoires in cytomegalovirus infection. TCRdb used MiXCR to reprocess the reads, holding one entry per CDR3 protein. Here the sample spans about 830,000 distinct CDR3 sequences, approximately 32% being singletons. These receptors' antigens are unknown. The sequencing used cultured CD8+ T cells from PBMCs, collected from culture after CMV antigen stimulation. The source is a human donor in good health (CMV status not recorded). Some clones in this sample may be carry-over from other donors' samples. The CDR3 runs from the conserved cysteine through the conserved F or W. A D gene is named only where the DNA matches it firmly. Clone size appears in some rows only: once, few, many, or a class for an expanded clone.

CDR3aa	CDR3nt	abundance	d_gene	v_gene	j_gene	len
CASSFQALGEQFF	TGTGCCAGCAGTTTTCAGGCTCTGGGTGAGCAGTTCTTC	-	-	TRBV27	TRBJ2-1	13
CASSLSFGGYTEAFF	TGTGCCAGCAGTTTATCTTTTGGGGGGTACACTGAAGCTTTCTTT	-	-	TRBV12-3/TRBV12-4	TRBJ1-1	15
CASSLGPRSANEKLFF	TGTGCCAGCAGCTTGGGCCCAAGGTCGGCTAATGAAAAACTGTTTTTT	many	-	TRBV7-9	TRBJ1-4	16
CASSYSISPRTQHNTEAFF	TGTGCCAGCAGTTACTCGATTTCCCCCCGGACACAACATAACACTGAAGCTTTCTTT	few	-	TRBV6-6	TRBJ1-1	19
CASRFVGELFF	TGTGCCAGCAGATTCGTAGGGGAGCTGTTTTTT	-	-	TRBV27	TRBJ2-2	11
CASSVPGAPREKLFF	TGCGCCAGCAGTGTTCCCGGGGCCCCAAGGGAAAAACTGTTTTTT	-	-	TRBV10-2	TRBJ1-4	15
CASSLGPGHEQYF	TGTGCCAGCAGCTTAGGGCCGGGCCACGAGCAGTACTTC	-	-	TRBV7-4	TRBJ2-7	13
CASSFLHVNSPLHF	TGTGCCAGCAGCTTCTTACACGTTAATTCACCCCTCCACTTT	-	-	TRBV7-2	TRBJ1-6	14
CASSLGAGGAPEAFF	TGTGCCAGCAGCTTAGGTGCCGGGGGCGCGCCTGAAGCTTTCTTT	-	-	TRBV13	TRBJ1-1	15
CASSLNIPGQGPEKLFF	TGTGCCAGCAGCTTAAACATTCCTGGACAGGGCCCCGAAAAACTGTTTTTT	few	TRBD1	TRBV7-6	TRBJ1-4	17
CASTLRWGPTAALHF	TGTGCCAGCACCCTCCGATGGGGGCCCACTGCGGCCCTCCACTTT	-	-	TRBV27	TRBJ1-6	15
CASDDRGNYGYTF	TGTGCCAGCGACGACAGGGGTAACTATGGCTACACCTTC	-	TRBD1	TRBV7-9	TRBJ1-2	13
CASSEWMGAMNTEAFF	TGTGCCAGCAGTGAATGGATGGGGGCGATGAACACTGAAGCTTTCTTT	-	-	TRBV6-1	TRBJ1-1	16
CASSLGQGAATNEKLFF	TGTGCCAGCAGCTTAGGTCAGGGGGCGGCAACTAATGAAAAACTGTTTTTT	-	TRBD1	TRBV7-9	TRBJ1-4	17
CASSHRAGSNQPQHF	TGTGCCAGCAGCCATCGGGCGGGAAGCAATCAGCCCCAGCATTTT	-	-	TRBV6-1	TRBJ1-5	15
CASSSKGGVDIQYF	TGTGCCAGCAGCTCCAAGGGGGGGGTGGACATTCAGTACTTC	-	-	TRBV7-6	TRBJ2-4	14
CASSETGSREKLFF	TGCGCCAGCAGTGAGACAGGGAGTAGGGAAAAACTGTTTTTT	few	-	TRBV10-2	TRBJ1-4	14
CASNPNSRLGNTEAFF	TGTGCCAGCAATCCGAATAGCCGTCTAGGGAACACTGAAGCTTTCTTT	few	-	TRBV6-6	TRBJ1-1	16
CASSELAGGLQETQYF	TGTGCCAGCAGCGAGCTAGCGGGGGGGCTCCAAGAGACCCAGTACTTC	few	TRBD2	TRBV9	TRBJ2-5	16
CASSIDGRGDNEQFF	TGTGCCAGTAGTATAGACGGCAGGGGGGACAATGAGCAGTTCTTC	-	-	TRBV19	TRBJ2-1	15
CSVWTGEVYEQYF	TGCAGTGTATGGACGGGAGAAGTGTACGAGCAGTACTTC	-	-	TRBV20-1	TRBJ2-7	13
CSARKDLRETQYF	TGCAGTGCTAGGAAAGATTTGAGAGAGACCCAGTACTTC	-	-	TRBV20-1	TRBJ2-5	13
CASSLAGTGDAFF	TGTGCCAGCAGCTTAGCGGGGACAGGGGACGCTTTCTTT	many	TRBD1	TRBV7-9	TRBJ1-1	13
CASSSRLAKETQYF	TGTGCTAGCAGCTCCCGACTAGCGAAAGAGACCCAGTACTTC	few	TRBD2	TRBV7-7	TRBJ2-5	14
CASSSPSGGEHHEQFF	TGTGCCAGCAGCTCACCTAGCGGGGGGGAGCACCATGAGCAGTTCTTC	-	TRBD2	TRBV28	TRBJ2-1	16
CASSEGGGALYNEQFF	TGTGCCAGCAGCGAGGGCGGGGGTGCTCTCTACAATGAGCAGTTCTTC	-	TRBD2	TRBV7-9	TRBJ2-1	16
CASSSDRGRGSPLHF	TGTGCCAGCAGTTCTGACAGGGGGCGCGGGTCACCCCTCCACTTT	-	TRBD1	TRBV12-3/TRBV12-4	TRBJ1-6	15
CASSSAGTVFNQPQHF	TGTGCCAGCAGTTCTGCCGGGACAGTATTCAATCAGCCCCAGCATTTT	-	TRBD1	TRBV12-3/TRBV12-4	TRBJ1-5	16
CASRQQETQYF	TGTGCCAGCCGCCAGCAAGAGACCCAGTACTTC	few	-	TRBV7-9	TRBJ2-5	11
CASSSSGGTGYYNEQFF	TGTGCCAGCAGCTCAAGCGGGGGGACAGGCTACTACAATGAGCAGTTCTTC	many	-	TRBV7-6	TRBJ2-1	17
CAGQGAALTGELFF	TGTGCCGGACAGGGTGCAGCATTGACCGGGGAGCTGTTTTTT	-	TRBD1	TRBV7-4	TRBJ2-2	14
CASSSGATSSYNEQFF	TGTGCCAGCAGCTCGGGGGCCACGAGCTCCTACAATGAGCAGTTCTTC	-	-	TRBV7-3	TRBJ2-1	16
CASSSLTSTGTDTQYF	TGTGCCAGCAGCTCCCTAACTAGTACCGGTACAGATACGCAGTATTTT	many	-	TRBV7-6	TRBJ2-3	16
CASSKGLAGAPLEETQYF	TGTGCCAGCAGCAAGGGGTTAGCGGGGGCGCCCCTCGAAGAGACCCAGTACTTC	many	TRBD2	TRBV7-2	TRBJ2-5	18
CVSSPGQGTDTDTQYF	TGTGTCAGCAGCCCAGGGCAGGGGACAGACACAGATACGCAGTATTTT	-	TRBD1	TRBV11-2	TRBJ2-3	16
CASSLSRTGGMGAFF	TGTGCCAGCAGTTTAAGTCGGACAGGGGGCATGGGAGCTTTCTTT	-	TRBD1	TRBV27	TRBJ1-1	15
CAISESSGGEQYF	TGTGCCATCAGTGAGTCGTCTGGGGGCGAGCAGTACTTC	-	-	TRBV10-3	TRBJ2-7	13
CASSFRTGSEATEAFF	TGTGCCAGCAGCTTTAGAACAGGGTCCGAGGCCACTGAAGCTTTCTTT	few	-	TRBV7-9	TRBJ1-1	16
CASSAVETQYF	TGTGCCAGCAGTGCGGTAGAGACCCAGTACTTC	once	-	TRBV2	TRBJ2-5	11
CASSGRGRNTEAFF	TGTGCCAGTAGTGGCAGGGGGCGGAACACTGAAGCTTTCTTT	few	TRBD1	TRBV19	TRBJ1-1	14
CASTAYPAVYEQYF	TGTGCCAGCACCGCCTATCCAGCAGTCTACGAGCAGTACTTC	-	-	TRBV7-8	TRBJ2-7	14
CASSQERVAWAGELFF	TGCGCCAGCAGCCAAGAAAGGGTGGCTTGGGCCGGGGAGCTGTTTTTT	-	-	TRBV4-1	TRBJ2-2	16
CATSDFPGGAKETQYF	TGTGCCACCAGTGATTTCCCAGGGGGTGCGAAGGAGACCCAGTACTTC	-	TRBD1	TRBV24-1	TRBJ2-5	16
CASSLGGQPYNEQYF	TGTGCCAGCAGTCTAGGGGGACAACCTTACAATGAGCAGTACTTC	few	-	TRBV7-9	TRBJ2-7	15
CASSPWDSGYEQYF	TGTGCCAGCAGCCCCTGGGACAGCGGCTACGAGCAGTACTTC	many	TRBD1	TRBV7-9	TRBJ2-7	14
CASSISREKAQYF	TGTGCCAGTAGTATAAGTCGGGAAAAGGCGCAGTATTTT	-	-	TRBV19	TRBJ2-3	13
CAIWTDTNYGYTF	TGTGCCATTTGGACGGATACTAACTATGGCTACACCTTC	-	-	TRBV10-3	TRBJ1-2	13
CASRPGGPNTGELFF	TGTGCCAGCAGACCGGGGGGACCGAACACCGGGGAGCTGTTTTTT	-	TRBD2	TRBV11-2	TRBJ2-2	15
CASSVISGGTDTQYF	TGTGCCAGCAGTGTTATTAGCGGGGGCACAGATACGCAGTATTTT	-	TRBD2	TRBV6-4	TRBJ2-3	15
CASSWTGTNQPQHF	TGTGCCAGCAGCTGGACAGGGACCAATCAGCCCCAGCATTTT	few	TRBD1	TRBV28	TRBJ1-5	14
CASSMRSGTEAFF	TGTGCCAGTAGTATGCGGTCGGGTACTGAAGCTTTCTTT	-	-	TRBV19	TRBJ1-1	13